The source of this T cell receptor (beta chain) is a study of vaccination effects on CD4 cells after COVID-19. Prior to sequencing, the ViraFEST assay stimulated PBMC with viral peptide pools, which expanded the antigen-specific CD4+ T cells. Culture lasted around eleven days before CD4+ T cell isolation. Each vaccine recipient was nucleocapsid antibody negative and had no prior SARS-CoV-2 infection. PBMC cultures contained two million cells per well, about 10 IU/ml IL-2 and about 9.7 ug/ml peptides. TCRdb's copy holds only in-frame clones and misses some; the assay was immunoSEQ multiplex PCR. This table holds 26,000 or so clones, approximately 75% found once. Per germline, CDR1 KGHDR and CDR2 SFDVKD. Trimming at V came to 5 bases and at J to 5 bases, leaving 15 bases not matched to a gene. The CDR3 spans 17 residues. Concerning this clone itself: Its antigen is not identified.

The sequence derives from a human donor who received a COVID-19 vaccine. V and J are TRBV24-1 and TRBJ2-3, with 7 bases that match TRBD2. Material: CD4+ T cells from PBMCs cultured with SARS-CoV-2 spike peptides, obtained before COVID-19 vaccination. In DNA, the CDR3 is TGTGCCACCAGTGCCCGTGGGGGGAGGGAGGTGGAAGATACGCAGTATTTT. It is translated as CATSARGGREVEDTQYF.